Listed here are 20 T cell receptor beta chains from one sample, sequenced in a study of blood T cell repertoires in COVID-19. The data were produced by immunoSEQ multiplex PCR, yet TCRdb's version contains in-frame clones alone and is incomplete. The sample has around 80,000 clones, more than 80% seen once. Sample: peripheral blood. The receptors come from a woman older than 75 with acute or convalescent COVID-19.

This clone was counted once. The rearrangement joins TRBV19 to TRBJ2-5; 7 bases match TRBD2. V lost 5 bases, J lost 5 bases, and 11 bases stayed unmatched. The CDR3 has 15 residues. CDR1 is LNHDA and CDR2 is SQIVND in the germline V gene (reference sequence). CDR3 sequence (DNA): TGTGCCAGTAGTCAGTTGGCTAGCGGTGGGGAGACCCAGTACTTC. As protein: CASSQLASGGETQYF.

The chain combines TRBV7-2 with TRBJ1-1, with 8 bases matching TRBD1. CDR3 length equals 18 residues. From germline, CDR1 is SGHTA and CDR2 FQGNSA. After removal of 2 bases from V and 4 bases from J, the junction contained 15 bases not matched to a gene. The CDR3 loop reads CASSLLGTGGGLGTEAFF. DNA for the CDR3: TGTGCCAGCAGCTTACTTGGTACAGGGGGAGGGCTCGGCACTGAAGCTTTCTTT.

The chain uses TRBV5-1 and TRBJ2-1, with TRBD2 matching over 9 bases. The CDR3 is made up of 17 amino acids. CDR1 and CDR2 from the germline V gene are SGHRS and YFSETQ. V lost 1 base, J lost 7 bases, and 12 bases stayed unmatched. The CDR3 coding sequence is TGCGCCAGCAGCTTGTGGGGCAGGCGGGAGGGCCTGAATGAGCAGTTCTTC. Protein: CASSLWGRREGLNEQFF.

The chain has TRBV10-3 and TRBJ2-1; TRBD2 matches at 7 bases. The V gene's germline CDR1 is ENHRY and CDR2 SYGVKD. V shed 10 bases and J 0 bases; nucleotides not matched to a gene: 6. This CDR3 spans 14 amino acids. CDR3 nucleotide sequence: TGTGCCACGGTAGCGGGCCCCTCCTACAATGAGCAGTTCTTC. Encoded protein: CATVAGPSYNEQFF.

This clone was detected only once. The chain has TRBV5-1 and TRBJ2-3, with TRBD2 matching over 14 bases. V gave up 0 bases and J gave up 3 bases; unmatched junction bases: 6. The CDR3 is made up of 18 amino acids. CDR1 and CDR2 from the germline V gene are SGHRS and YFSETQ. The chain's CDR3 is CASSLGLGLAGETDTQYF. CDR3 nucleotide sequence: TGCGCCAGCAGCTTGGGGCTGGGACTAGCGGGAGAGACAGATACGCAGTATTTT.

This rearrangement joins TRBV18 to TRBJ2-5; 8 bases agree with TRBD1. There are 14 residues in the CDR3. The V gene's germline CDR1 is KGHSH and CDR2 LQKENI. V was clipped by 6 bases and J by 4 bases; unmatched bases: 7. The CDR3 region is CASSPDRVGETQYF. In DNA form, the CDR3 reads TGTGCCAGCTCCCCGGACAGGGTTGGAGAGACCCAGTACTTC.

V is TRBV25-1 and J is TRBJ2-1, with D maybe TRBD1 (6 bases). The CDR3 length is 15 residues. Trimming removed 3 bases at V and 5 bases at J, with 14 bases between. Looked up from germline, CDR1 is MGHDK and CDR2 is SYGVNS. CDR3: CASSDPATGDNEQFF. Written as DNA, the CDR3 is TGTGCCAGCAGTGATCCTGCGACAGGAGACAATGAGCAGTTCTTC.

The V call is TRBV24-1, the J call TRBJ2-3; 9 positions match TRBD2. The length of the CDR3 is 16 residues. V was pared by 4 bases and J by 0 bases, with 4 bases of the junction left unmatched. From germline, CDR1 is KGHDR and CDR2 SFDVKD. CDR3 protein: CATSDEGTSSTDTQYF. In DNA form, the CDR3 reads TGTGCCACCAGTGACGAGGGGACTAGCAGCACAGATACGCAGTATTTT.

This clone was found once. The rearrangement joins TRBV3-1 (or the pseudogene TRBV3-2) to TRBJ2-7; D might be TRBD2 (6 bases). V was clipped by 4 bases and J by 0 bases, with 13 bases between them. Germline V CDR1 and CDR2: LGHDT, YNNKEL (reference sequence). The CDR3 runs 15 residues. The CDR3: CASSRGTSSSYEQYF. CDR3 in DNA: TGTGCCAGCAGCCGAGGGACTTCAAGCTCCTACGAGCAGTACTTC.

This clone was counted between two and nine times. The genes are TRBV5-4 and TRBJ1-4; TRBD1 matches 10 bases. The CDR3 is 15 residues long. CDR1 is SGHNT, CDR2 YYREEE, per germline (reference sequence). With 3 bases clipped from V and 5 bases from J, the junction kept 4 bases outside the gene matches. The CDR3 is CASSSRQGANEKLFF. The CDR3 DNA reads as TGTGCCAGCAGCTCTCGACAGGGGGCAAATGAAAAACTGTTTTTT.

The chain combines TRBV24-1 with TRBJ2-1, with D uncertain. Per the germline V gene, CDR1 is KGHDR and CDR2 is SFDVKD. The CDR3 sequence is 14 residues long. V shed 5 bases and J shed 2 bases, with 9 bases lying between them. In DNA form, the CDR3 reads TGTGCCACCAGTGGACCTAGTCCCTACAATGAGCAGTTCTTC. It yields the protein CATSGPSPYNEQFF.

The CDR3 region is CASSSQGGNEQFF. CDR3 nucleotide sequence: TGTGCCAGCAGCTCCCAGGGGGGCAATGAGCAGTTCTTC. V gene TRBV7-9 combines with J gene TRBJ2-1, with D possibly being TRBD1 (7 bases). Trimming left V 4 bases short and J 6 bases short, with 10 bases between. The germline gives CDR1 SEHNR, CDR2 FQNEAQ (reference sequence). CDR3 length: 13 amino acids.

The chain recombines TRBV6-6 with TRBJ2-3; maybe TRBD2 (6 bases). Germline V gene sequence: CDR1 MNHNY, CDR2 SVGAGI (reference sequence). V gave up 2 bases and J gave up 0 bases, with 12 bases separating them. The CDR3 runs to 16 residues. The chain's CDR3 is CASSYPLALSTDTQYF. CDR3 nucleotides: TGTGCCAGCAGTTACCCCCTAGCGCTTAGCACAGATACGCAGTATTTT.

V and J are TRBV4-1 and TRBJ2-5; TRBD2 agrees at 7 bases. J was trimmed by 4 bases and V by 3 bases; bases with no gene match: 14. The germline V gene has CDR1 MGHRA and CDR2 YSYEKL. The CDR3 runs to 17 residues. The CDR3 coding sequence is TGCGCCAGCAGCCAGGCCCTCGGGCGGGAGTGGGGAGAGACCCAGTACTTC. Amino acid sequence: CASSQALGREWGETQYF.

J is TRBJ1-5 and V is TRBV19; D is ambiguous. Germline CDR1 LNHDA, CDR2 SQIVND (reference sequence). The CDR3 extends over 15 amino acids. Trimming pared 6 bases from V and 1 base from J, leaving 13 bases between. CDR3: CASSSRRGSNQPQHF. CDR3 in DNA: TGTGCCAGTAGCTCTAGACGAGGCAGCAATCAGCCCCAGCATTTT. The complete variable domain, with remaining parts taken from reference TRBV19 and TRBJ1-5, reads DGGITQSPKYLFRKEGQNVTLSCEQNLNHDAMYWYRQDPGQGLRLIYYSQIVNDFQKGDIAEGYSVSREKKESFPLTVTSAQKNPTAFYLCASSSRRGSNQPQHFGDGTRLSIL.

The gene calls are TRBV4-3 and TRBJ2-1; possibly TRBD2 for D (5 bases). There are 15 residues in the CDR3. The V gene lost 2 bases and the J gene lost 7 bases, with 15 bases spanning the gap. The germline V gene encodes CDR1 LGHNA and CDR2 YSLEER. CDR3 sequence reads: CASSQSPGSWNEQFF. CDR3 nucleotide sequence: TGCGCCAGCAGCCAATCCCCGGGGTCCTGGAATGAGCAGTTCTTC.

V and J are TRBV7-3 and TRBJ1-2; possible D gene TRBD1, 5 bases. Germline V gene data show CDR1 as SGHTA and CDR2 as FQGTGA. Trimming shortened V by 5 bases and J by 7 bases, and 20 bases separated the two germline ends. The CDR3 length is 15 residues. CDR3 loop: CASSPSGRTGGGYTF. The DNA for the CDR3 is TGTGCCAGCAGCCCGAGTGGCAGGACGGGGGGTGGCTACACCTTC.

The DNA of the CDR3 is TGTGCCAGCAGCCTCGGACTAGCGGGAGGCTACGAGCAGTACTTC. It is translated as CASSLGLAGGYEQYF. The chain is built from TRBV3-1 (or the pseudogene TRBV3-2) and TRBJ2-7; 14 nucleotides align to TRBD2. CDR1 LGHDT and CDR2 YNNKEL come from the germline V gene (reference sequence). V was clipped by 4 bases and J by 3 bases; unmatched bases: 2. The CDR3 spans 15 residues.

The J gene is TRBJ1-4, the V gene TRBV28; D not certain. There are 12 residues in the CDR3. V lost 6 bases to trimming and J lost 4 bases, with 6 bases between them. The V gene's germline CDR1 is MDHEN and CDR2 SYDVKM. CDR3 DNA sequence: TGTGCCAGCAGCCGGGGTAATGAAAAACTGTTTTTT. Translation: CASSRGNEKLFF.

This clone has just a few counts. The gene calls are TRBV15 and TRBJ1-5; D is unclear. The CDR3 extends over 16 amino acids. In germline, CDR1 is LNHNV, CDR2 YYDKDF (reference sequence). V lost 0 bases, J lost 2 bases, and 11 bases lay in between. CDR3 amino acids: CATSRDSRGGNQPQHF. The CDR3 DNA reads TGTGCCACCAGCAGAGATTCCCGGGGAGGCAATCAGCCCCAGCATTTT.